This is a list of T cell receptor beta chains from one sample in a study of T-cell memory formation after mild COVID-19. Via MiXCR, TCRdb re-called the 5' RACE reads, giving one row per CDR3 protein. The table records a few hundred thousand distinct CDR3 sequences, approximately 23% of them present only once. Input material: PBMCs or a T cell subset sorted from them (not recorded which). The receptor source for this set is an adult woman who had mild COVID-19 (a few samples of this study predate the infection). Cell type and time point are not known. CDR3s include the opening cysteine and the closing phenylalanine or tryptophan. Each record gives: CDR3 length, V gene, D gene, J gene, clone size, CDR3 protein, CDR3 DNA. A D gene is named only where the DNA matches it firmly. Clone size is not always given. Where it is, it says once, few, many or a class for expanded clones.

17,TRBV7-2,-,TRBJ2-3,few,CASSLAGAYPSTDTQYF,TGTGCCAGCAGCTTAGCGGGGGCCTATCCTAGCACAGATACGCAGTATTTT
16,TRBV24-1,TRBD2,TRBJ2-3,few,CATSGGLAEIPDTQYF,TGTGCCACCAGTGGTGGACTAGCGGAGATACCCGATACGCAGTATTTT
13,TRBV29-1,TRBD1,TRBJ1-1,-,CSVNRDRNTEAFF,TGCAGCGTTAACCGGGACAGAAACACTGAAGCTTTCTTT
14,TRBV7-2,TRBD1,TRBJ1-1,-,CASSPYVQGSEAFF,TGTGCCAGCAGCCCGTACGTACAGGGGTCTGAAGCTTTCTTT
15,TRBV2,TRBD1,TRBJ2-1,-,CASSGRTGRHSEQFF,TGTGCCAGCAGTGGACGGACAGGGAGACACAGTGAGCAGTTCTTC
15,TRBV12-3/TRBV12-4,-,TRBJ2-3,-,CASSFSGLATDTQYF,TGTGCCAGCAGTTTCAGCGGTCTAGCCACAGATACGCAGTATTTT
16,TRBV9,TRBD2,TRBJ2-1,-,CASSVVASGSYNEQFF,TGTGCCAGCAGCGTAGTTGCTAGCGGATCATACAATGAGCAGTTCTTC
17,TRBV30,-,TRBJ1-6,-,CAWRSGAESSYNSPLHF,TGTGCCTGGAGAAGCGGGGCGGAAAGCTCCTATAATTCACCCCTCCACTTT
13,TRBV6-2/TRBV6-3,-,TRBJ2-5,-,CASSYPVPWTQYF,TGTGCCAGCAGTTACCCCGTTCCTTGGACCCAGTACTTC
12,TRBV29-1,-,TRBJ2-7,few,CSVEEQGYEQYF,TGCAGCGTTGAAGAACAGGGCTACGAGCAGTACTTC
15,TRBV20-1,TRBD1,TRBJ2-7,few,CSASPWTGVPYEQYF,TGCAGTGCTTCTCCCTGGACAGGGGTCCCCTACGAGCAGTACTTC
14,TRBV7-2,TRBD2,TRBJ2-5,many,CASSSGLAGETQYF,TGTGCCAGCAGCTCGGGACTAGCGGGAGAGACCCAGTACTTC
13,TRBV24-1,-,TRBJ1-1,few,CATRGTPNTEAFF,TGTGCCACCAGAGGGACGCCGAACACTGAAGCTTTCTTT
16,TRBV5-1,-,TRBJ2-2,few,CARVPRAVRTPGSCFF,-
14,TRBV20-1,-,TRBJ2-1,-,CSAHGYPGYYEQFF,TGCAGTGCTCACGGGTACCCGGGTTATTATGAGCAGTTCTTC
15,TRBV7-9,TRBD1,TRBJ2-7,few,CASSRITGQDYEQYF,TGTGCCAGCAGCCGAATCACGGGACAGGACTACGAGCAGTACTTC
16,TRBV10-3,TRBD1,TRBJ2-5,-,CAISAGTGGNGETQYF,TGTGCCATCAGTGCGGGTACAGGGGGGAATGGAGAGACCCAGTACTTC